Given below is one T cell receptor (beta chain) in context. Its target is unknown. This sample was included in a study of shared clonotypes between healthy human individuals. Study-level points and caveats: Depth of sequencing was expected to influence donor clonotype sharing.

Genomic DNA (from each subset) was split evenly across several immunoSEQ plates. The table came from immunoSEQ multiplex PCR; TCRdb's copy has only in-frame clones and leaves some out. Counted here are 950,000 to 1,100,000 clones, around 76% occurring once; the ten biggest clones make up around 1.5%. The TCR comes from a man between 18 and 29 years old in good health. Input material: memory CD4+ T cells sorted from blood. The subset: CD45RA-negative fraction.

CDR3 loop: CASSHLGGVETQYF. The DNA for the CDR3 is TGTGCCAGCAGCCATCTCGGGGGGGTTGAGACCCAGTACTTC. The V gene is TRBV14, the J gene TRBJ2-5; 8 bases align to TRBD2. With V trimmed by 3 bases and J by 5 bases, 5 bases remained unmatched. The CDR3 runs to 14 residues. Germline V CDR1 and CDR2: SGHDN, FVKESK.